This TCR beta chain was identified in a study of T cells in Graves' hyperthyroidism and ophthalmopathy. TCR beta CDR3 regions were amplified from RNA transcripts. RT-PCR in the first round (using the HTBI primer set) targeted the TCR CDR3. TCRdb reprocessed the multiplex PCR reads with MiXCR, giving one entry per CDR3 protein. The table lists 500,000 to 550,000 distinct CDR3 sequences, around 20% of them singletons. In its sample, this clonotype was seen many times. Trimming cost V 3 bases and J 7 bases, with 12 bases left between them. The CDR3 extends over 13 amino acids. The germline CDR1 and CDR2 sequences are MDHEN and SYDVKM. The study excluded patients with uncontrolled infection, other autoimmune disease, pregnancy or lactation. Diagnoses used clinical symptoms, serum thyroxine and TRAb, thyroid ultrasound and orbital computed tomography.

This clonotype was sampled from a man between 18 and 35 years old with Graves' hyperthyroidism. The chain couples TRBV28 to TRBJ1-2; D is unclear. The specimen was blood. In nucleotides, the CDR3 is TGTGCCAGCAGTTTTTCGGGGATATTTGGCTACACCTTC. Residues: CASSFSGIFGYTF.